Below are 30 T cell receptor beta chains sequenced from a single sample in a study of OX40 agonist ivuxolimab in advanced cancers. The assay was immunoSEQ multiplex PCR, and TCRdb's table has in-frame clones only and misses some. The table lists some 40,000 clones, about 89% of them singletons, with about a sixth in the top ten. The sequencing used CD4+ or CD8+ T cells sorted from blood, collected in a trial of the OX40 agonist ivuxolimab. These receptors were collected from an adult with an advanced solid tumor such as melanoma, head and neck, liver or kidney cancer.

The rearrangement uses TRBV27 and TRBJ2-4, with TRBD1 matching 11 bases. The CDR3 contains 16 residues. The ends lost 5 bases at V and 4 bases at J; junction bases unmatched: 7. Germline CDR1 and CDR2: MNHEY and SMNVEV (reference sequence). In DNA, the CDR3 is TGTGCCAGCAGTCCCGGACAGGGGGCCTATAAAAACATTCAGTACTTC. As protein: CASSPGQGAYKNIQYF.

V gene TRBV6-1 combines with J gene TRBJ2-1; a weak D match, TRBD2 (6 bases). Germline CDR1 is MNHNS and CDR2 is SASEGT. This CDR3 contains 16 residues. The ends were cut back, 1 base at V and 6 bases at J, with 16 bases in the middle. Here the CDR3 DNA reads TGTGCCAGCAGTGAAGGGGTAGCGGTCTTGCCCAATGAGCAGTTCTTC. Amino acids: CASSEGVAVLPNEQFF.

This rearrangement joins TRBV30 to TRBJ1-1, with D unresolved. The germline V gene has CDR1 GTSNPN and CDR2 SVGIG (reference sequence). The CDR3 runs to 12 residues. V was clipped by 2 bases and J by 6 bases, with 10 bases between them. CDR3 region: CAWSPMGAEAFF. The CDR3 DNA sequence: TGTGCCTGGAGTCCAATGGGCGCTGAAGCTTTCTTT. Filled out from reference TRBV30 and TRBJ1-1, the complete variable domain reads SQTIHQWPATLVQPVGSPLSLECTVEGTSNPNLYWYRQAAGRGLQLLFYSVGIGQISSEVPQNLSASRPQDRQFILSSKKLLLSDSGFYLCAWSPMGAEAFFGQGTRLTVV.

The rearrangement uses TRBV6-5 and TRBJ2-1, with 10 bases lining up with TRBD2. The V segment lost 5 bases and the J segment 6 bases; nucleotides outside the gene matches: 4. Germline lookup yields CDR1 MNHEY and CDR2 SVGAGI. This CDR3 has 14 amino acids. DNA for the CDR3: TGTGCCAGCAGTCGACTAGCGGGCGTCAATGAGCAGTTCTTC. Translated: CASSRLAGVNEQFF.

The V and J genes are TRBV4-2 and TRBJ1-5; no definite D call. Germline lookup yields CDR1 LGHNA and CDR2 YNFKEQ. The CDR3 has 16 residues. Trimming pared 0 bases from V and 0 bases from J, leaving 9 bases between. The CDR3, as DNA: TGTGCCAGCAGCCAAGATCGTGCCGGTAGCAATCAGCCCCAGCATTTT. It encodes CASSQDRAGSNQPQHF.

The chain combines TRBV6-5 with TRBJ1-5, with no clear D. The CDR3 is 15 residues long. Germline V gene lookup returns CDR1 MNHEY and CDR2 SVGAGI. Trimming took 3 bases from V and 5 from J, leaving 14 bases between them. CDR3 sequence: CASSYGPPNHQPQHF. DNA for the CDR3: TGTGCCAGCAGTTATGGGCCCCCGAACCATCAGCCCCAGCATTTT.

The chain recombines TRBV6-1 with TRBJ2-5; D uncertain. The CDR3 has 15 amino acids. Trimming took off 2 bases at V and 1 base at J, with 11 bases between the two ends. Germline CDR1 reads MNHNS; CDR2 reads SASEGT. DNA for the CDR3: TGTGCCAGCAGTGAAAGTCTTCGTTTCCAAGAGACCCAGTACTTC. Translating it yields CASSESLRFQETQYF.

This chain links TRBV9 with TRBJ2-3; no definite D call. Trimming took off 4 bases at V and 6 bases at J, with 9 bases between the two ends. Germline V gene lookup returns CDR1 SGDLS and CDR2 YYNGEE. The CDR3 extends over 12 amino acids. The DNA of the CDR3 is TGTGCCAGCAGCCCCTTGTCCGATACGCAGTATTTT. Translation: CASSPLSDTQYF.

The chain carries TRBV2 and TRBJ2-5, with a weak D call TRBD2 (6 bases). V lost 6 bases and J 4 bases, leaving 12 bases between the germline ends. This CDR3 contains 13 residues. The germline V gene has CDR1 SNHLY and CDR2 FYNNEI. The CDR3 DNA sequence: TGTGCCAGCAGGGCGGGGTCGAGAGAGACCCAGTACTTC. It specifies CASRAGSRETQYF.

The J gene is TRBJ2-6, the V gene TRBV27; 10 bases line up with TRBD1. This CDR3 contains 20 residues. V lost 4 bases to trimming and J lost 1 base; unmatched junction nucleotides: 13. Germline CDR1 and CDR2: MNHEY and SMNVEV (reference sequence). Here the CDR3 reads CASSWYIWTGGESGANVLTF. The CDR3 DNA sequence: TGTGCCAGCAGTTGGTATATCTGGACAGGGGGGGAATCTGGGGCCAACGTCCTGACTTTC.

The chain recombines TRBV5-1 with TRBJ2-1; TRBD2 agrees at 11 bases. V dropped 6 bases and J dropped 6; count of bases not matched to a gene: 11. CDR1 and CDR2 from the germline V gene are SGHRS and YFSETQ. The CDR3 extends over 16 amino acids. In nucleotides, the CDR3 is TGCGCCAGCAACTCCGCTAGCGGGAGGTCAGGCAATGAGCAGTTCTTC. Translated, it gives CASNSASGRSGNEQFF. Complete variable domain (other parts from reference TRBV5-1 and TRBJ2-1): KAGVTQTPRYLIKTRGQQVTLSCSPISGHRSVSWYQQTPGQGLQFLFEYFSETQRNKGNFPGRFSGRQFSNSRSEMNVSTLELGDSALYLCASNSASGRSGNEQFFGPGTRLTVL.

CDR3 coding DNA: TGTGCCTGGAGTCAAGTGGGAGACTATGGCTACACCTTC. Amino acid sequence: CAWSQVGDYGYTF. The chain recombines TRBV30 with TRBJ1-2; D unresolved. Germline CDR1 GTSNPN, CDR2 SVGIG (reference sequence). This CDR3 spans 13 amino acids. Trimming pared 2 bases from V and 3 bases from J, leaving 10 bases between.

The chain carries TRBV7-2 and TRBJ1-1, with D perhaps TRBD1 (6 bases). Germline lookup yields CDR1 SGHTA and CDR2 FQGNSA. CDR3 length: 14 amino acids. The V gene lost 2 bases and the J gene lost 5 bases, with 12 bases spanning the gap. CDR3 in amino acids: CASSLTGSRTEAFF. The CDR3, as DNA: TGTGCCAGCAGCTTAACAGGGAGTCGGACTGAAGCTTTCTTT.

This clone was counted only a few times. V and J are TRBV9 and TRBJ1-1; D call uncertain. Trimming removed 0 bases at V and 1 base at J, with 7 bases between. Germline lookup yields CDR1 SGDLS and CDR2 YYNGEE. The CDR3 has 14 amino acids. The CDR3 DNA follows: TGTGCCAGCAGCGTAGTAGTTCGGAACACTGAAGCTTTCTTT. Amino acid sequence: CASSVVVRNTEAFF.

Only one count was recorded for this clone. The rearrangement joins TRBV4-1 to TRBJ1-6; unclear D gene. Germline V gene data show CDR1 as MGHRA and CDR2 as YSYEKL. This CDR3 is built from 14 residues. V was shortened by 5 bases and J by 6 bases, with 11 bases between the two germline ends. CDR3 sequence (DNA): TGCGCCAGCAGCGAAGGAGCCTCTAATTCACCCCTCCACTTT. Translated, it gives CASSEGASNSPLHF.

The chain links TRBV4-2 to TRBJ2-3; D unresolved. Germline V CDR1 and CDR2: LGHNA, YNFKEQ. Trimming left V 3 bases short and J 5 bases short, with 6 bases between. CDR3 size: 12 residues. The chain's CDR3 is CASSHWGDTQYF. Here the CDR3 DNA reads TGTGCCAGCAGCCATTGGGGAGATACGCAGTATTTT.

This chain joins TRBV5-6 and TRBJ1-1; weak D call: TRBD1 (5 bases). Germline assignment: CDR1 SGHDT and CDR2 YYEEEE. Trimming shortened V by 1 base and J by 4 bases, and 17 bases separated the two germline ends. The CDR3 sequence is 16 residues long. In DNA, the CDR3 is TGTGCCAGCAGCTTGTTTCAGGGCCCTCGGGTCACTGAAGCTTTCTTT. Its translation is CASSLFQGPRVTEAFF.

The J gene is TRBJ1-6, the V gene TRBV29-1, with D perhaps matching TRBD1 (6 bases). V lost 7 bases, J lost 7 bases, and 20 bases lay in between. CDR3 length: 15 residues. Germline V gene lookup returns CDR1 SQVTM and CDR2 ANQGSEA. The CDR3 loop reads CSEGGGIARNSPLHF. As DNA, the CDR3 is TGCAGCGAGGGGGGGGGTATTGCGCGGAATTCACCCCTCCACTTT.

J is TRBJ1-6 and V is TRBV6-5; TRBD1 might be the D (5 bases). The CDR3 covers 14 residues. Germline V gene data show CDR1 as MNHEY and CDR2 as SVGAGI. Between the trimmed V and J ends, which lost 8 bases and 2 bases, there was a span of 10 bases. CDR3 sequence (DNA): TGTGCCAGCGGGGAGGGGCCCTATAATTCACCCCTCCACTTT. Its translation: CASGEGPYNSPLHF.

The V and J genes are TRBV7-6 and TRBJ1-2; D is perhaps TRBD1 (6 bases). This CDR3 is built from 15 residues. Trimming stripped 6 bases from V and 4 bases from J, with 18 bases between. Germline CDR1 reads SGHVS; CDR2 reads FNYEAQ. This CDR3 reads CASSPITGSVYGYTF. DNA of the CDR3: TGTGCCAGCAGTCCTATTACAGGGTCAGTCTATGGCTACACCTTC.

This chain links TRBV6-4 with TRBJ2-7, with D possibly being TRBD1 or TRBD2 (5 bases each). CDR3 length: 14 amino acids. Trimming stripped 4 bases from V and 1 base from J, with 11 bases between. In germline, CDR1 is MRHNA, CDR2 SNTAGT. The CDR3: CASSVRDGSYEQYF. The CDR3 region has the DNA TGTGCCAGCAGTGTAAGGGACGGGTCCTACGAGCAGTACTTC.

The J gene is TRBJ2-7, the V gene TRBV5-4; no reliable D call. The CDR3 consists of 13 residues. V lost 4 bases to trimming and J lost 7 bases, with 15 bases between them. Germline V lookup: CDR1 SGHNT, CDR2 YYREEE (reference sequence). Here the CDR3 DNA reads TGTGCCAGCAGCCCTGGCAATATTGGGGAGCAGTACTTC. Translating gives CASSPGNIGEQYF. The whole variable domain, remainder taken from reference TRBV5-4 and TRBJ2-7, is ETGVTQSPTHLIKTRGQQVTLRCSSQSGHNTVSWYQQALGQGPQFIFQYYREEENGRGNFPPRFSGLQFPNYSSELNVNALELDDSALYLCASSPGNIGEQYFGPGTRLTVT.

The chain employs TRBV7-3 and TRBJ2-2; 7 nucleotides line up with TRBD2. The CDR3 is 19 amino acids. The V and J ends lost 0 bases and 0 bases, in that order; junction bases with no gene match: 10. From germline, CDR1 is SGHTA and CDR2 FQGTGA. CDR3 coding DNA: TGTGCCAGCAGCTTAACGTCCCCTCGCGGGGGTACGAACACCGGGGAGCTGTTTTTT. This translates into CASSLTSPRGGTNTGELFF.

This sequence joins TRBV25-1 and TRBJ2-7, with a tentative D call TRBD1 (5 bases). The CDR3 consists of 12 residues. Per the germline V gene, CDR1 is MGHDK and CDR2 is SYGVNS. The V end was cut by 3 bases, the J end by 4 bases, with 7 bases between. DNA for the CDR3: TGTGCCAGCAGTGACAGGGCTTACGAGCAGTACTTC. It yields the protein CASSDRAYEQYF.

The chain combines TRBV5-4 with TRBJ1-2, with 10 bases identical to TRBD1. Germline CDR1 SGHNT, CDR2 YYREEE (reference sequence). There are 13 residues in the CDR3. J gave up 6 bases and V 3 bases, and 2 bases lay outside the gene matches. The CDR3 sequence: CASSWDRGDGYTF. CDR3 sequence (DNA): TGTGCCAGCAGCTGGGACAGGGGAGATGGCTACACCTTC.

This chain connects TRBV6-6 to TRBJ2-2; 10 nucleotides line up with TRBD2. CDR3 length: 16 amino acids. V trimming: 2 bases; J trimming: 9 bases; junction bases outside the gene matches: 9. CDR1 and CDR2 (germline): MNHNY, SVGAGI (reference sequence). This chain's CDR3 is CASSYQREGINRELFF. CDR3 sequence (DNA): TGTGCCAGCAGTTACCAGCGGGAGGGCATTAACCGGGAGCTGTTTTTT.

This clone has only one observation. The J gene is TRBJ2-1, the V gene TRBV13; no reliable D call. V lost 5 bases and J 9 bases, leaving 11 bases between the germline ends. The CDR3 has 12 amino acids. Germline assignment: CDR1 PRHDT and CDR2 FYEKMQ (reference sequence). CDR3 residues: CASSQRIREQFF. In DNA form, the CDR3 reads TGTGCCAGCAGCCAACGGATACGTGAGCAGTTCTTC.

This rearrangement joins TRBV27 to TRBJ1-2; unclear D gene. The CDR3 is 14 residues long. CDR1 and CDR2 from the germline V gene are MNHEY and SMNVEV (reference sequence). Trimming left V 5 bases short and J 7 bases short, with 17 bases between. The CDR3, as DNA: TGTGCCAGCAGTCAAACGGGGAGCGAGATTGGCTACACCTTC. It translates to CASSQTGSEIGYTF.

The rearrangement links TRBV7-6 to TRBJ2-1, with TRBD1 as a possible D gene (6 bases). The CDR3 has 12 amino acids. Germline loops: CDR1 SGHVS, CDR2 FNYEAQ. Deletions cut 5 bases from V and 7 bases from J, with 9 bases between. This CDR3 reads CASSHDRNEQFF. DNA for the CDR3: TGTGCCAGCAGCCACGACAGGAATGAGCAGTTCTTC.

V is TRBV9 and J is TRBJ2-3, with a tentative D call TRBD1 (5 bases). This CDR3 is 15 amino acids long. Trimming pared 1 base from V and 0 bases from J, leaving 9 bases between. The germline CDR1 and CDR2 sequences are SGDLS and YYNGEE. This chain's CDR3 is CASSVMDISTDTQYF. Here the CDR3 DNA reads TGTGCCAGCAGCGTAATGGACATAAGCACAGATACGCAGTATTTT.